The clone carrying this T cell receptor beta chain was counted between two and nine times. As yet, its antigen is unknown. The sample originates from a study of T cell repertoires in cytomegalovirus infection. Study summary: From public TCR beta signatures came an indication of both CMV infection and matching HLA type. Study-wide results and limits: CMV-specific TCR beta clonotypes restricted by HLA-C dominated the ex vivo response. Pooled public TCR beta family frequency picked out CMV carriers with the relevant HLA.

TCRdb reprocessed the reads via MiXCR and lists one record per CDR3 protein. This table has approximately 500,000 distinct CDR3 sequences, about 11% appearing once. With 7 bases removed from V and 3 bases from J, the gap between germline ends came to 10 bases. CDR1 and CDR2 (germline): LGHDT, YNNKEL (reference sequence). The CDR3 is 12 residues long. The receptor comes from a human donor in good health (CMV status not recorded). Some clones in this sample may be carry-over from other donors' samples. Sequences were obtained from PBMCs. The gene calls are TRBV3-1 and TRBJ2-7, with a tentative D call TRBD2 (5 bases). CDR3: CASKDGNYEQYF. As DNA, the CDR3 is TGTGCCAGCAAGGACGGGAACTACGAGCAGTACTTC.